These 24 T cell receptor beta chains share one sample of origin, sequenced in a study of vaccination effects on CD4 cells after COVID-19. The protocol was immunoSEQ multiplex PCR, while the TCRdb copy is restricted to in-frame clones and leaves out a portion. The sample lists about 20,000 clones; less than 85% were seen once. Under the ViraFEST assay, PBMC were stimulated with viral peptide pools so that antigen-specific CD4+ T cells expanded. Sequencing was performed afterwards. Investigators separated out CD4+ T cells once around 11 days of culture had passed. These TCRs are of unknown antigen specificity. The sample here was CD4+ T cells from PBMCs cultured with HCoV-229E spike peptides, taken before COVID-19 vaccination. The receptor set was obtained from a human donor who received a COVID-19 vaccine.

V gene TRBV15 combines with J gene TRBJ2-3; possibly TRBD1 or TRBD2 for D (5 bases each). The CDR3 is made up of 15 amino acids. CDR1 and CDR2 from the germline V gene are LNHNV and YYDKDF (reference sequence). The V and J ends lost 2 bases and 0 bases respectively, with 9 bases between them. CDR3: CATSRPEGSTDTQYF. CDR3 nucleotides: TGTGCCACCAGCAGACCCGAGGGGAGCACAGATACGCAGTATTTT.

The rearrangement joins TRBV6-2 or TRBV6-3 to TRBJ2-7; 8 nucleotides line up with TRBD1. Trimming removed 0 bases from V and 6 bases from J; junction bases left unmatched: 4. This CDR3 contains 14 residues. Germline V gene lookup returns CDR1 MNHEY and CDR2 SVGEGT. DNA of the CDR3: TGTGCCAGCAGTTACTCGACAGGGGTTCCCGAGCAGTACTTC. This gives the protein CASSYSTGVPEQYF.

This rearrangement joins TRBV19 to TRBJ2-1; 10 bases line up with TRBD2. The germline V gene has CDR1 LNHDA and CDR2 SQIVND (reference sequence). V lost 3 bases, J lost 7 bases, and 6 bases stayed unmatched. This CDR3 has 15 residues. The CDR3 DNA is TGTGCCAGTAGTATGGTAGCGGGAGGAAGTAATGAGCAGTTCTTC. Its protein is CASSMVAGGSNEQFF.

The rearrangement links TRBV5-4 to TRBJ1-3; D uncertain. This CDR3 contains 13 residues. Trimming cost V 4 bases and J 0 bases, with 5 bases left between them. Germline V CDR1 and CDR2: SGHNT, YYREEE (reference sequence). The CDR3 protein is CASSRDSGNTIYF. CDR3 bases: TGTGCCAGCAGCCGAGACTCTGGAAACACCATATATTTT.

V usage is TRBV7-2 and J usage is TRBJ1-2; the D is unclear. The CDR3 runs to 14 residues. The ends were cut back, 4 bases at V and 1 base at J, with 10 bases in the middle. Germline-derived CDR1 and CDR2 are SGHTA and FQGNSA. The CDR3 region is CASSSDSNNYGYTF. CDR3 coding DNA: TGTGCCAGCAGCTCGGACTCAAATAACTATGGCTACACCTTC.

This clone has a handful of counts. The gene calls are TRBV2 and TRBJ2-2, with D hard to call. V lost 0 bases and J lost 1, with 3 bases in between. The CDR3 is 14 amino acids. The germline V gene encodes CDR1 SNHLY and CDR2 FYNNEI. CDR3 region: CASSEARNTGELFF. The CDR3 coding sequence is TGTGCCAGCAGTGAAGCCAGGAACACCGGGGAGCTGTTTTTT.

The CDR3 nucleotides read TGTGCCAGTAGTCTGGGCAGTTATAATGAAAAACTGTTTTTT. It codes for CASSLGSYNEKLFF. V gene TRBV19 combines with J gene TRBJ1-4; D remains unclear. V shed 5 bases and J shed 4 bases, with 11 bases lying between them. Germline V gene sequence: CDR1 LNHDA, CDR2 SQIVND (reference sequence). This CDR3 spans 14 amino acids.

The chain is built from TRBV9 and TRBJ1-1; the D gene is possibly TRBD1 (6 bases). Per the germline V gene, CDR1 is SGDLS and CDR2 is YYNGEE. CDR3 size: 16 residues. The ends were cut back, 0 bases at V and 8 bases at J, with 20 bases in the middle. CDR3 residues: CASSVAHVGGPQEAFF. The CDR3 bases are TGTGCCAGCAGCGTAGCTCATGTAGGGGGGCCCCAAGAAGCTTTCTTT.

This clone was picked up one time. This rearrangement joins TRBV5-4 to TRBJ2-7; the D gene could be TRBD1 or TRBD2 (6 bases each). The CDR3 covers 15 residues. Germline V lookup: CDR1 SGHNT, CDR2 YYREEE (reference sequence). Between the trimmed V and J ends, which lost 3 bases and 0 bases, there was a span of 13 bases. The CDR3 DNA reads as TGTGCCAGCAGCTCTAGGACAGCGGGCTCCTACGAGCAGTACTTC. Translating it yields CASSSRTAGSYEQYF.

The genes are TRBV11-2 and TRBJ2-5, with D perhaps given as TRBD1 or TRBD2 (5 bases each). The ends were cut back, 1 base at V and 4 bases at J, with 16 bases in the middle. The CDR3 covers 16 residues. From germline, CDR1 is SGHAT and CDR2 FQNNGV. The CDR3 DNA sequence: TGTGCCAGCAGCTTAGTTGGGGGTTTTTCGAGAGAGACCCAGTACTTC. Translation gives CASSLVGGFSRETQYF.

This chain uses TRBV18 with TRBJ1-5; TRBD1 matches at 7 bases. The V gene's germline CDR1 is KGHSH and CDR2 LQKENI. The CDR3 extends over 19 amino acids. The V gene end was trimmed by 1 base and the J gene end by 2 bases; junction bases not matched to a gene: 14. The CDR3 protein is CASSPRLLEGQPGNQPQHF. CDR3 DNA: TGTGCCAGCTCACCACGGCTCCTGGAGGGACAGCCTGGCAATCAGCCCCAGCATTTT.

This clone was picked up one time. The junction departs from the called germline gene at one end, perhaps through a read error. The chain links TRBV29-1 to TRBJ2-5; no clear D gene. This CDR3 contains 12 residues. CDR1 is SQVTM, CDR2 ANQGSEA, per germline. The CDR3 is CSVEQLQGTQYF. The CDR3 bases are TGCAGCGTTGAACAGCTACAAGGGACCCAGTACTTC.

This chain links TRBV7-9 with TRBJ1-2; unclear D gene. V dropped 0 bases and J dropped 2 bases, with 10 bases sitting between them. The germline V gene encodes CDR1 SEHNR and CDR2 FQNEAQ (reference sequence). The CDR3 covers 15 residues. CDR3 bases: TGTGCCAGCAGCTTAGCGAATACGGAAAACTATGGCTACACCTTC. It translates to CASSLANTENYGYTF.

The chain is built from TRBV2 and TRBJ2-7; 10 bases align to TRBD2. This CDR3 has 16 residues. V lost 7 bases, J lost 4 bases, and 13 bases stayed unmatched. Germline CDR1 and CDR2: SNHLY and FYNNEI. For the CDR3, the DNA is TGTGCCAGCATTTCCCTTAGCGGGAGGAATGTATACGAGCAGTACTTC. Protein sequence: CASISLSGRNVYEQYF. Based on the CDR3 plus reference TRBV2 and TRBJ2-7, the full variable domain is EPEVTQTPSHQVTQMGQEVILRCVPISNHLYFYWYRQILGQKVEFLVSFYNNEISEKSEIFDDQFSVERPDGSNFTLKIRSTKLEDSAMYFCASISLSGRNVYEQYFGPGTRLTVT.

The chain recombines TRBV5-4 with TRBJ2-3, with TRBD2 identical over 8 bases. From germline, CDR1 is SGHNT and CDR2 YYREEE (reference sequence). This CDR3 is built from 17 residues. J gave up 2 bases and V 4 bases, and 12 bases lay outside the gene matches. The CDR3 protein is CASSLSPLADNTDTQYF. DNA of the CDR3: TGTGCCAGCAGCCTGAGCCCACTAGCGGATAACACAGATACGCAGTATTTT.

This sequence joins TRBV7-9 and TRBJ2-1, with 8 bases aligning to TRBD2. V lost 6 bases and J lost 11; bases outside the gene matches: 12. Per germline, CDR1 SEHNR and CDR2 FQNEAQ (reference sequence). The CDR3 runs 14 residues. CDR3 loop: CASSHSGSRGQQFF. The CDR3 bases are TGTGCCAGCAGTCACAGCGGGAGCCGGGGACAGCAGTTCTTC.

The rearrangement uses TRBV5-4 and TRBJ2-1, with 11 bases aligning to TRBD2. The CDR3 loop spans 15 amino acids. The V gene end was trimmed by 4 bases and the J gene end by 9 bases; junction bases not matched to a gene: 9. The germline V gene has CDR1 SGHNT and CDR2 YYREEE (reference sequence). CDR3: CASSLMGTSGGEQFF. CDR3 nucleotides: TGTGCCAGCAGCCTCATGGGGACTAGCGGTGGTGAGCAGTTCTTC.

This chain joins TRBV7-2 and TRBJ2-5, with 8 positions matching TRBD1. This CDR3 has 14 amino acids. V lost 5 bases to trimming and J lost 3 bases; unmatched junction nucleotides: 5. Germline CDR1 reads SGHTA; CDR2 reads FQGNSA. Written as DNA, the CDR3 is TGTGCCAGCAGCATAGGGGACAGGAAAGAGACCCAGTACTTC. Its protein product is CASSIGDRKETQYF.

This clone is labeled medium-sized. V and J are TRBV2 and TRBJ1-2; D might be TRBD1 (6 bases). V was pared by 6 bases and J by 8 bases, with 16 bases between. This CDR3 spans 13 amino acids. Germline V gene data show CDR1 as SNHLY and CDR2 as FYNNEI. The CDR3 is CASSSNRALGYTF. The CDR3 DNA reads TGTGCCAGCAGCTCCAACAGGGCACTGGGCTACACCTTC.

The rearrangement joins TRBV29-1 to TRBJ1-1; D unclear. V was clipped by 4 bases and J by 3 bases, with 3 bases between them. The germline V gene has CDR1 SQVTM and CDR2 ANQGSEA. The CDR3 covers 10 residues. CDR3 sequence reads: CSVGYTEAFF. In nucleotides, the CDR3 is TGCAGCGTTGGGTACACTGAAGCTTTCTTT.

This sequence joins TRBV15 and TRBJ2-4; D is possibly TRBD2 (6 bases). The germline V and J ends were trimmed by 1 base and 8 bases, with 9 bases remaining between them. Germline CDR1 reads LNHNV; CDR2 reads YYDKDF (reference sequence). This CDR3 region has 13 residues. CDR3 residues: CATSRVRGYIQYF. The CDR3 DNA reads TGTGCCACCAGCAGAGTTCGGGGGTACATTCAGTACTTC.

This clone was observed a single time. The rearrangement joins TRBV25-1 to TRBJ2-7; D gene uncertain. Per the germline V gene, CDR1 is MGHDK and CDR2 is SYGVNS. The V end lost 3 bases, the J end lost 2 bases, and 11 bases lay between the germline ends. There are 14 residues in the CDR3. Here the CDR3 DNA reads TGTGCCAGCAGTGAGTACGGTGAAGCCTACGAGCAGTACTTC. Translated, it gives CASSEYGEAYEQYF.

V gene TRBV6-5 combines with J gene TRBJ1-1; D might be TRBD1 (5 bases). The CDR3 runs 14 residues. Germline values: CDR1 MNHEY, CDR2 SVGAGI. Trimming cost V 5 bases and J 3 bases, with 13 bases left between them. CDR3 sequence (DNA): TGTGCCAGCAGTATATCGGGGGAGGACACTGAAGCTTTCTTT. Amino acid sequence: CASSISGEDTEAFF.

CDR3 nucleotides: TGTGCCAGCAGTCCATCGACAGGAGGGGGCTACACCTTC. Its translation: CASSPSTGGGYTF. The chain recombines TRBV28 with TRBJ1-2, with D perhaps TRBD1 (6 bases). V lost 5 bases and J 8 bases, leaving 15 bases between the germline ends. The CDR3 length is 13 residues. The germline CDR1 and CDR2 sequences are MDHEN and SYDVKM.